The entry below gives a single TCR beta chain sequence along with its context. This sample was taken from a study of blood T cell repertoires in COVID-19. Adults between roughly 18 and 95 years of age took part from about 24 US areas. The CDR3 spans 14 residues. From germline, CDR1 is SQVTM and CDR2 ANQGSEA. The V and J ends lost 3 bases and 10 bases, in that order; junction bases with no gene match: 9. Using immunoSEQ multiplex PCR, the repertoire was profiled, and TCRdb retains in-frame clones only, with some absent. The sample contains roughly 190,000 clones, around 90% of which appear only once. The clonotype comes from a woman younger than 45 who had recovered from COVID-19. The chain has TRBV29-1 and TRBJ1-6, with TRBD1 matching over 7 bases. The sample consisted of PBMCs or T cells enriched from blood (not recorded which). CDR3 region: CSVEVGGVGSPLHF. The CDR3 nucleotides are TGCAGCGTTGAGGTAGGGGGCGTCGGATCACCCCTCCACTTT.